This TCR beta chain was recovered during a study of blood T cell repertoires in COVID-19. The wider study: Collection of acute and convalescent COVID-19 samples took place in the United States, Italy and Spain. T cells, B-cell-depleted T cells, or PBMCs supplied cDNA or gDNA.

Original handling: Cell counts per sample came from amplifying reference gene primers. Data came from immunoSEQ multiplex PCR; TCRdb stores just in-frame clones and leaves some out. V, J and clone size are taken as reported in that table, and D and trimming were inferred from the DNA itself. The sample yields 150,000 to 200,000 clones, 88% seen once. Germline CDR1 and CDR2: SGHKS and YYEKEE (reference sequence). Unmatched junction bases numbered 2, after V lost 2 bases and J lost 1 base. The CDR3 runs 14 residues. J is TRBJ1-1 and V is TRBV5-5; TRBD1 matches at 7 bases. The source of this sequence is a man aged 60 to 75 with acute or convalescent COVID-19. The sequenced sample consisted of peripheral blood. CDR3 region: CASSFGDRNTEAFF. In DNA, the CDR3 is TGTGCCAGCAGCTTTGGGGACAGGAACACTGAAGCTTTCTTT.